This T cell receptor beta chain is drawn from a study of blood T cell repertoires in COVID-19. Method: immunoSEQ multiplex PCR; TCRdb's copy keeps in-frame clones and lacks some. Of a few hundred thousand clones listed, roughly 81% are singletons. This clone appeared a few times. Participants were placed into cohorts based on the clinical history they reported. Losses at the gene ends were 5 bases for V and 6 bases for J; bases not matched to a gene: 12. CDR1 is SNHLY, CDR2 FYNNEI, per germline. CDR3 size: 17 residues. The sequenced sample consisted of PBMCs or T cells enriched from blood (not recorded which). This TCR was sampled from a woman in her forties or fifties who had been exposed to COVID-19. The chain carries TRBV2 and TRBJ2-7, with 14 bases aligning to TRBD2. Here the CDR3 DNA reads TGTGCCAGCAGTAGGACTAGCGGGGGGTTGCTTAAGAGCGAGCAGTACTTC. Encoded protein: CASSRTSGGLLKSEQYF.